This passage covers 27 T cell receptor beta chains from one sample sequenced in a study of T-cell memory formation after mild COVID-19 listed by TCRdb under 2021. The receptor library was made with 5' RACE. The instrument was an Illumina NovaSeq 6000. Clones were called with MiXCR by TCRdb after fastp trimmed the public reads at Q25, and only in-frame beta chains were retained. CDR3 protein duplicates are merged, each entry listing the most common genes and DNA. Here the sample has roughly 380,000 distinct CDR3 sequences; around 30% occur a single time. Of the sample, roughly 14% is held by the ten largest clones. Input material: PBMCs or a T cell subset sorted from them (not recorded which). Source of these receptors: an adult woman who had mild COVID-19 (a few samples of this study predate the infection). The sample titles of this study are shuffled in the database, so cell type and time point are left out; the donor was told from shared clones.

This clonotype has more than one count but fewer than ten. The chain joins TRBV24-1 to TRBJ2-7, with D possibly TRBD2 on 6 matching bases. The germline V gene has CDR1 KGHDR and CDR2 SFDVKD. The CDR3 is 13 amino acids. Trimming removed 4 bases at V and 7 bases at J, with 13 bases between. The CDR3 spells CATSDGTAGEQYF. DNA of the CDR3: TGTGCCACCAGTGACGGGACGGCGGGGGAGCAGTACTTC.

This clonotype appeared a few times. The J gene is TRBJ2-5, the V gene TRBV4-3, with 11 nucleotides matching TRBD2. V shed 4 bases and J 6 bases; nucleotides not matched to a gene: 16. Germline V gives CDR1 LGHNA, CDR2 YSLEER. The CDR3 length is 18 residues. CDR3: CASSPISFSGRALQTQYF. CDR3 coding DNA: TGCGCCAGCAGCCCGATATCATTTAGCGGGAGGGCCCTACAGACCCAGTACTTC.

V is TRBV7-2 and J is TRBJ2-1; 11 positions match TRBD1. The CDR3 runs 14 residues. Germline V gene sequence: CDR1 SGHTA, CDR2 FQGNSA. J lost 8 bases, V lost 6 bases, and 6 bases had no gene match. The CDR3 DNA is TGTGCCAGCAGAGGACAGGGGGCGTTGGATGAGCAGTTCTTC. Translating gives CASRGQGALDEQFF.

This clonotype came up a few times. The J gene is TRBJ2-1, the V gene TRBV14; D uncertain. V was clipped by 4 bases and J by 9 bases, with 16 bases between them. Per the germline V gene, CDR1 is SGHDN and CDR2 is FVKESK. The CDR3 sequence is 14 residues long. The DNA of the CDR3 is TGTGCCAGCAGCCCTACTCCAACCCGCGGTGAGCAGTTCTTC. This translates into CASSPTPTRGEQFF.

The chain uses TRBV12-3 or TRBV12-4 and TRBJ2-1; the D call may be TRBD1 or TRBD2 (6 bases each). V lost 7 bases to trimming and J lost 4 bases, with 17 bases between them. CDR3 size: 15 residues. CDR3 residues: CASTDGGLSYNEQFF. The CDR3 nucleotides read TGTGCCAGCACCGATGGGGGGCTATCGTACAATGAGCAGTTCTTC.

This clonotype came up a few times. The chain employs TRBV6-5 and TRBJ2-7, with D hard to call. The V and J ends lost 6 bases and 0 bases respectively, with 18 bases between them. In germline, CDR1 is MNHEY, CDR2 SVGAGI. This CDR3 has 16 residues. The CDR3 nucleotides are TGTGCCAGCAGCCCAGATTTGGCCCTCTACTCCTACGAGCAGTACTTC. This codes for CASSPDLALYSYEQYF.

The chain couples TRBV5-5 to TRBJ2-1, with D hard to call. Germline V CDR1 and CDR2: SGHKS, YYEKEE (reference sequence). The CDR3 is made up of 13 amino acids. The ends were cut back, 2 bases at V and 8 bases at J, with 11 bases in the middle. The CDR3 protein is CASSFWGFHEQFF. The CDR3, as DNA: TGTGCCAGCAGCTTTTGGGGTTTCCATGAGCAGTTCTTC.

In its sample, this clonotype was seen a few times. The gene calls are TRBV5-4 and TRBJ2-3; TRBD2 matches 8 bases. V dropped 3 bases and J dropped 3; count of bases not matched to a gene: 6. Germline V gene sequence: CDR1 SGHNT, CDR2 YYREEE (reference sequence). This CDR3 has 15 amino acids. Written as DNA, the CDR3 is TGTGCCAGCAGCTCAGGACCGGGGGGGACAGATACGCAGTATTTT. Amino acids: CASSSGPGGTDTQYF.

The CDR3 sequence: CASLRYRDRGSYSPLHF. The CDR3 DNA reads as TGTGCCAGCCTCCGTTATAGGGACAGGGGGTCTTATTCACCCCTCCACTTT. V usage is TRBV2 and J usage is TRBJ1-6, with 11 bases fitting TRBD1. The CDR3 is made up of 17 amino acids. Germline V gene sequence: CDR1 SNHLY, CDR2 FYNNEI. V shed 8 bases, J shed 8 bases, and the junction held 14 bases outside the gene matches.

This clonotype appeared a few times. This sequence joins TRBV20-1 and TRBJ1-1; D ambiguous. Germline assignment: CDR1 DFQATT and CDR2 SNEGSKA (reference sequence). This CDR3 is 15 amino acids long. V shed 1 base and J shed 0 bases, with 12 bases lying between them. The CDR3 nucleotides are TGCAGTGCTAGAGTGGATGGTCGGATGAACACTGAAGCTTTCTTT. It codes for CSARVDGRMNTEAFF.

The table lists this clonotype with many counts. The V and J genes are TRBV12-3 or TRBV12-4 and TRBJ1-2; D unresolved. The CDR3 extends over 14 amino acids. V lost 4 bases, J lost 5 bases, and 14 bases lay in between. The CDR3 DNA reads as TGTGCCAGCAGTTGGCGCGCGGGGAGTTATGGCTACACCTTC. It yields the protein CASSWRAGSYGYTF.

V gene TRBV9 combines with J gene TRBJ1-1; TRBD1 might be the D (5 bases). Germline loops: CDR1 SGDLS, CDR2 YYNGEE. Deletions cut 0 bases from V and 0 bases from J, with 9 bases between. The CDR3 contains 15 residues. CDR3 sequence (DNA): TGTGCCAGCAGCGTAGAAGCAGGGCTGAACACTGAAGCTTTCTTT. Translating it yields CASSVEAGLNTEAFF.

The sample holds a few counts of this clonotype. This chain joins TRBV12-3 or TRBV12-4 and TRBJ2-7, with 10 nucleotides matching TRBD2. V trimming: 6 bases; J trimming: 5 bases; junction bases outside the gene matches: 7. The CDR3 contains 14 residues. CDR3 DNA sequence: TGTGCCAGCAGATCTAGCGGGAGTACCGACGAGCAGTACTTC. Translated, it gives CASRSSGSTDEQYF.

This chain connects TRBV5-5 to TRBJ2-3, with D unclear. The CDR3 extends over 13 amino acids. Trimming cost V 4 bases and J 4 bases, with 10 bases left between them. Germline CDR1 and CDR2: SGHKS and YYEKEE (reference sequence). This chain's CDR3 is CASSAWGPDTQYF. The CDR3 coding sequence is TGTGCCAGCAGCGCCTGGGGTCCAGATACGCAGTATTTT.

The chain recombines TRBV11-2 with TRBJ2-1; 11 bases line up with TRBD2. V was pared by 5 bases and J by 8 bases, with 17 bases of the junction left unmatched. CDR3 length: 18 amino acids. CDR1 and CDR2 from the germline V gene are SGHAT and FQNNGV. In DNA, the CDR3 is TGTGCCAGCAGCCCCCTCCGGGAGACTAGCGGGATCAAGTATGAGCAGTTCTTC. This sequence encodes CASSPLRETSGIKYEQFF.

The rearrangement joins TRBV2 to TRBJ2-1; TRBD2 might be the D (6 bases). The CDR3 is made up of 13 amino acids. The germline CDR1 and CDR2 sequences are SNHLY and FYNNEI. V lost 7 bases and J 1 base, leaving 8 bases between the germline ends. The DNA for the CDR3 is TGTGCCAGCACCCGGGAGTCCTACAATGAGCAGTTCTTC. Its translation: CASTRESYNEQFF.

The genes are TRBV7-2 and TRBJ2-7; 9 nucleotides match TRBD2. Germline V gene lookup returns CDR1 SGHTA and CDR2 FQGNSA. Trimming took 0 bases from V and 7 from J; bases not matched to a gene: 4. This CDR3 is built from 14 residues. CDR3 protein: CASSLAGGRVEQYF. The CDR3 DNA sequence: TGTGCCAGCAGCTTAGCCGGCGGGAGGGTTGAGCAGTACTTC.

In the case of this clonotype: A read error may account for a junction end that differs from germline. This rearrangement joins TRBV2 to TRBJ2-7; 10 bases line up with TRBD2. Germline assignment: CDR1 SNHLY and CDR2 FYNNEI. CDR3 length: 11 amino acids. CDR3 nucleotide sequence: TGTGCCAGCAGCCGAGCGGGAGGGCGCACCTTC. Its translation: CASSRAGGRTF. Full variable domain (rest looked up from reference TRBV2 and TRBJ2-7): EPEVTQTPSHQVTQMGQEVILRCVPISNHLYFYWYRQILGQKVEFLVSFYNNEISEKSEIFDDQFSVERPDGSNFTLKIRSTKLEDSAMYFCASSRAGGRTFGPGTRLTVT.

This clonotype was seen a handful of times. J is TRBJ1-1 and V is TRBV9, with a weak D call TRBD1 (6 bases). This CDR3 is 15 amino acids long. Per the germline V gene, CDR1 is SGDLS and CDR2 is YYNGEE. Trimming removed 0 bases from V and 4 bases from J, with 13 bases in between. DNA of the CDR3: TGTGCCAGCAGCGTAGCCAGGGGACCGGGCACTGAAGCTTTCTTT. Amino acids: CASSVARGPGTEAFF.

This clonotype has just one count. The chain employs TRBV29-1 and TRBJ1-3; the D gene is possibly TRBD1 (6 bases). This CDR3 comprises 15 residues. Trimming removed 0 bases from V and 4 bases from J, with 13 bases in between. Germline CDR1 is SQVTM and CDR2 is ANQGSEA. The CDR3 region is CSVEDQAGAGNTIYF. In DNA, the CDR3 is TGCAGCGTTGAAGATCAGGCGGGGGCCGGAAACACCATATATTTT.

This chain joins TRBV30 and TRBJ1-2; maybe TRBD1 (5 bases). Germline-derived CDR1 and CDR2 are GTSNPN and SVGIG (reference sequence). The CDR3 is made up of 13 amino acids. V was pared by 0 bases and J by 8 bases, with 13 bases between. CDR3 in DNA: TGTGCCTGGAGTGTACTACGGGGGAAGGGCTACACCTTC. Protein sequence: CAWSVLRGKGYTF.

This clonotype was counted only a few times. The chain combines TRBV5-1 with TRBJ2-7; 9 bases map to TRBD1. V shed 1 base and J 7 bases; nucleotides not matched to a gene: 6. Germline V gene lookup returns CDR1 SGHRS and CDR2 YFSETQ. This CDR3 has 14 amino acids. DNA of the CDR3: TGCGCCAGCAGCTTGTCACAGGGGGCGCGGGAGCAGTACTTC. Protein product: CASSLSQGAREQYF.

The chain carries TRBV5-6 and TRBJ1-6; 7 bases align to TRBD1. CDR3 length: 18 amino acids. The germline V gene has CDR1 SGHDT and CDR2 YYEEEE. J gave up 0 bases and V 1 base, and 7 bases lay outside the gene matches. This CDR3 is CASSLIQDRSSYNSPLHF. CDR3 nucleotides: TGTGCCAGCAGCTTGATTCAGGACAGGAGCTCCTATAATTCACCCCTCCACTTT.

The chain employs TRBV6-1 and TRBJ2-7, with 13 positions matching TRBD2. CDR1 and CDR2 (germline): MNHNS, SASEGT. V gave up 6 bases and J gave up 0 bases; unmatched junction bases: 11. This CDR3 spans 18 amino acids. This chain's CDR3 is CASRPGLAGPGGSYEQYF. CDR3 nucleotides: TGTGCCAGCAGACCGGGACTAGCGGGACCGGGGGGCTCCTACGAGCAGTACTTC.

Only a few counts were recorded for this clonotype. V gene TRBV4-1 combines with J gene TRBJ2-5, with a tentative D call TRBD1 (7 bases). Germline CDR1 is MGHRA and CDR2 is YSYEKL. This CDR3 contains 16 residues. V was shortened by 4 bases and J by 6 bases, with 21 bases between the two germline ends. The CDR3 nucleotides are TGCGCCAGCAGCCGAGAAAAAGACAGGGACTGGAAGACCCAGTACTTC. Translation gives CASSREKDRDWKTQYF.

The J gene is TRBJ2-1, the V gene TRBV7-2; D ambiguous. The V end was cut by 2 bases, the J end by 0 bases, with 14 bases between. Germline values: CDR1 SGHTA, CDR2 FQGNSA. The CDR3 length is 17 residues. DNA for the CDR3: TGTGCCAGCAGCTTAAAAGGCTTACAGAGCTCCTACAATGAGCAGTTCTTC. It yields the protein CASSLKGLQSSYNEQFF.

V gene TRBV6-5 combines with J gene TRBJ2-7; 10 positions agree with TRBD1. Germline loops: CDR1 MNHEY, CDR2 SVGAGI. V shed 4 bases, J shed 3 bases, and the junction held 3 bases outside the gene matches. The CDR3 sequence is 14 residues long. In DNA form, the CDR3 reads TGTGCCAGCAGTTTTGGACAGGGGGGCTACGAGCAGTACTTC. The encoded protein is CASSFGQGGYEQYF.